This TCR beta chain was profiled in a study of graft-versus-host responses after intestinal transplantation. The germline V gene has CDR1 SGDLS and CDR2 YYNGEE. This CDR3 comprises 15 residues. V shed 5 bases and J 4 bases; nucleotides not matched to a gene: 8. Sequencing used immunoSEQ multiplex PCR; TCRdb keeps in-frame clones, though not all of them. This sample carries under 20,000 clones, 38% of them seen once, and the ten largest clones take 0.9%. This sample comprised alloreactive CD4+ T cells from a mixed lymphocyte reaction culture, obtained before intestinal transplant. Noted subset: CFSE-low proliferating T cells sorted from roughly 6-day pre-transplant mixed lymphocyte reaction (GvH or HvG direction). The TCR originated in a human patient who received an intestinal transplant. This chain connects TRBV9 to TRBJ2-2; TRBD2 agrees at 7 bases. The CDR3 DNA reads TGTGCCAGCAGTGCCGGGACTATTAGCACCGGGGAGCTGTTTTTT. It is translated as CASSAGTISTGELFF.